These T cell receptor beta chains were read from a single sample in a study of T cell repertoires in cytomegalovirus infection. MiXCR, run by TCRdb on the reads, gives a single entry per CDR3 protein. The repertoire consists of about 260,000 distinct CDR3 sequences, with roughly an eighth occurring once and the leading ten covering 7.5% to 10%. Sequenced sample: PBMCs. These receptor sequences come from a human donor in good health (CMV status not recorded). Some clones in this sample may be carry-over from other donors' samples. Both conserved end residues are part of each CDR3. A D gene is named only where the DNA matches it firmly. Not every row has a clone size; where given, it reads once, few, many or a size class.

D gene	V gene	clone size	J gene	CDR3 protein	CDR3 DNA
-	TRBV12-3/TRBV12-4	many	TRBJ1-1	CASAPGGLTDTEAFF	TGTGCCAGCGCTCCCGGGGGGCTCACGGACACTGAAGCTTTCTTT
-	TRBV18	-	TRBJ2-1	CASSPESSIYSYNEQFF	TGTGCCAGCTCACCAGAATCTAGCATTTACTCCTACAATGAGCAGTTCTTC
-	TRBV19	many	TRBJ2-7	CASKVRSTAYEQYF	TGTGCCAGTAAAGTCAGATCGACAGCCTACGAGCAGTACTTC
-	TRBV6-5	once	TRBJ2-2	CASSYYGSPTGELFF	TGTGCCAGCAGTTACTACGGGAGTCCTACCGGGGAGCTGTTTTTT
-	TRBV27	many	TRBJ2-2	CATQGRGRNTGELFF	TGTGCCACCCAGGGGCGGGGGAGGAACACCGGGGAGCTGTTTTTT
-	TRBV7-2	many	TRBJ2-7	CASSFGVRRGGDEQYF	TGTGCCAGCAGCTTCGGGGTCCGAAGGGGCGGGGACGAGCAGTACTTC
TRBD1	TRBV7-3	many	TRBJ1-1	CASSLSGGERTEAFF	TGTGCCAGCAGCTTATCAGGGGGCGAAAGAACTGAAGCTTTCTTT
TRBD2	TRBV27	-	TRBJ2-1	CASSPQDGLAGVEQFF	TGTGCCAGCAGTCCGCAAGACGGACTAGCGGGAGTTGAGCAGTTCTTC
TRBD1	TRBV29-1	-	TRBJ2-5	CSVTGEKTQYF	TGCAGCGTGACAGGGGAGAAGACCCAGTACTTC
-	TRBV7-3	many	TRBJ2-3	CASSGTGTTQYF	TGTGCCAGCAGCGGAACCGGGACCACGCAGTATTTT
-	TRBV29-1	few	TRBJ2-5	CSVELGPQYF	TGCAGCGTTGAATTAGGGCCCCAGTACTTC
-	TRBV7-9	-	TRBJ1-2	CASSLGDSPYGYTF	TGTGCCAGCAGCTTAGGAGACAGTCCGTATGGCTACACCTTC
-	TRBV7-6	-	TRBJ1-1	CVSSLVANTEAFF	TGTGTCAGCAGCTTAGTGGCCAACACTGAAGCTTTCTTT
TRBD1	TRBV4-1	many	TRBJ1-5	CASRPEVGTAHQPQHF	TGCGCCAGCAGACCCGAGGTGGGGACAGCCCATCAGCCCCAGCATTTT
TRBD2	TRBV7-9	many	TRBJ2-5	CASSSGGAGETQYF	TGTGCCAGCAGCTCCGGGGGGGCCGGAGAGACCCAGTACTTC
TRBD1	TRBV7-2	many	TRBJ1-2	CASSRLDRGLIHYTF	TGTGCCAGCAGCAGACTGGACAGGGGGCTCATCCACTACACCTTC
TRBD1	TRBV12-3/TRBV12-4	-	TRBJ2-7	CASRRTTGGEQYF	TGTGCCAGCAGACGGACGACAGGGGGAGAGCAGTACTTC
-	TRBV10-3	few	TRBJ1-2	CAISESTPQYGYTF	TGTGCCATCAGTGAGTCGACACCCCAATATGGCTACACCTTC
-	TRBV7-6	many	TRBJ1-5	CASSSSPEFGPQHF	TGTGCCAGCAGTTCCTCCCCGGAGTTTGGACCCCAGCATTTT
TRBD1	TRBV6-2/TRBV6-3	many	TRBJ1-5	CASSYSTQGAQYNQPQHF	TGTGCCAGCAGTTACTCGACCCAGGGGGCTCAGTATAATCAGCCCCAGCATTTT
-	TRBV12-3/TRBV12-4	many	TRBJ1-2	CASSRGTTIFGYTF	TGTGCCAGCAGTCGTGGGACAACGATCTTTGGCTACACCTTC
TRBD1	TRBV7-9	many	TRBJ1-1	CASSQQTGGVRTAFF	TGTGCCAGCAGCCAACAAACAGGGGGCGTTAGGACGGCTTTCTTT
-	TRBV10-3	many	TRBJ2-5	CAISEAPRGRTQYF	TGTGCCATCAGTGAGGCACCCCGGGGGAGAACCCAGTACTTC
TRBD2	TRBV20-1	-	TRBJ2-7	CSAPGTGTNYEQYF	TGCAGTGCCCCTGGTACCGGGACTAACTACGAGCAGTACTTC
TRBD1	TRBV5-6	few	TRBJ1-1	CASSRGTGGAEAFF	TGTGCCAGCAGCAGAGGGACAGGGGGCGCGGAAGCTTTCTTT
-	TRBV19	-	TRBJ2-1	CASRAGWDNAQFF	TGTGCCAGTAGGGCAGGATGGGACAATGCGCAGTTCTTC
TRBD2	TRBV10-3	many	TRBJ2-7	CASSGRVYEQYF	TGTGCCAGTAGCGGGAGGGTCTACGAGCAGTACTTC
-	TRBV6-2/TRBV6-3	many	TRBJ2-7	CASSYGASYEQYF	TGTGCCAGCAGTTACGGGGCGTCCTACGAGCAGTACTTC